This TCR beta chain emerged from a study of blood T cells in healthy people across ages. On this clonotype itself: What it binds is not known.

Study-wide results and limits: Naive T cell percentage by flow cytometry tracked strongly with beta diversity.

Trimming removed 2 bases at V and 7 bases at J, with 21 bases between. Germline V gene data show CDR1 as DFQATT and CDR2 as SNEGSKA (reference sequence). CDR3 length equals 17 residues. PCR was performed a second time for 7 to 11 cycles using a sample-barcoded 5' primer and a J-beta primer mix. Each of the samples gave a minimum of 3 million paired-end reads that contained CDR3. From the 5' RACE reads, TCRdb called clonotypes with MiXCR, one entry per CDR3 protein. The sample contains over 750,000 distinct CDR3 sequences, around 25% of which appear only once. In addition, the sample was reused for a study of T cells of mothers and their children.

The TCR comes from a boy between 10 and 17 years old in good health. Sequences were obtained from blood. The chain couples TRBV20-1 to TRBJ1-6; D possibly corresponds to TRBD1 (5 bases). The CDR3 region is CSARPGATGPGNSPLHF. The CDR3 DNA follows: TGCAGTGCTAGACCTGGGGCGACGGGACCAGGCAATTCACCCCTCCACTTT.